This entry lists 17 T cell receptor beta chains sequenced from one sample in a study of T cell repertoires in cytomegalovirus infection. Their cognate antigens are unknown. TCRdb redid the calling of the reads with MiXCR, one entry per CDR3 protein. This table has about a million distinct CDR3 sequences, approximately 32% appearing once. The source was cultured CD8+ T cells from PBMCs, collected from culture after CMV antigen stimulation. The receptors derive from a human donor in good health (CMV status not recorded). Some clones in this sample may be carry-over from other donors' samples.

The CDR3 here is CASSYRKGTSGKYNEQFF. In nucleotides, the CDR3 is TGTGCCAGCAGTTACAGAAAAGGGACTAGCGGGAAGTACAATGAGCAGTTCTTC. The chain couples TRBV6-6 to TRBJ2-1; 13 positions agree with TRBD2. Germline trimming cut 2 bases from V and 4 bases from J; bases unmatched to any gene: 8. Germline CDR1 MNHNY, CDR2 SVGAGI (reference sequence). The CDR3 is 18 amino acids.

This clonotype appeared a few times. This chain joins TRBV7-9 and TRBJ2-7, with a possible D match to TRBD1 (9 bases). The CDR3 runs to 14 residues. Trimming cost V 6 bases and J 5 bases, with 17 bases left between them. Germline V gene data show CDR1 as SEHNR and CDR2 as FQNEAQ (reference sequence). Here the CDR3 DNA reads TGTGCCAGCAGTCCGGGGGGGACAGGGAACGAGCAGTACTTC. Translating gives CASSPGGTGNEQYF. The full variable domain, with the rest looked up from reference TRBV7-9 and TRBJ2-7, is DTGVSQNPRHKITKRGQNVTFRCDPISEHNRLYWYRQTLGQGPEFLTYFQNEAQLEKSRLLSDRFSAERPKGSFSTLEIQRTEQGDSAMYLCASSPGGTGNEQYFGPGTRLTVT.

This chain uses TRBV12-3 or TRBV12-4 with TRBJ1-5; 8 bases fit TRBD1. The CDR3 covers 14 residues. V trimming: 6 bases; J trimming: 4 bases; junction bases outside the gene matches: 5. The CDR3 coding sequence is TGTGCCAGCAGGAATGGGACAGGTAATCAGCCCCAGCATTTT. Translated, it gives CASRNGTGNQPQHF.

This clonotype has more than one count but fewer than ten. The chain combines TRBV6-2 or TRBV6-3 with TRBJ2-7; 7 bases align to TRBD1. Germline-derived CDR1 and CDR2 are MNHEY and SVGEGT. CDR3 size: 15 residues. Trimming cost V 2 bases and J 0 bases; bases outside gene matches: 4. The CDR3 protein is CASSYRDSSSYEQYF. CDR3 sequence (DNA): TGTGCCAGCAGTTACCGGGACAGCAGCTCCTACGAGCAGTACTTC.

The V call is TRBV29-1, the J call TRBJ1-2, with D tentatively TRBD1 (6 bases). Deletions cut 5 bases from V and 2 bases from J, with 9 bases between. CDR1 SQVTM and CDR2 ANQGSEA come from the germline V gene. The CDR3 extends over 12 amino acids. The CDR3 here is CSVQGKNYGYTF. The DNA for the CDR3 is TGCAGCGTTCAGGGGAAGAACTATGGCTACACCTTC.

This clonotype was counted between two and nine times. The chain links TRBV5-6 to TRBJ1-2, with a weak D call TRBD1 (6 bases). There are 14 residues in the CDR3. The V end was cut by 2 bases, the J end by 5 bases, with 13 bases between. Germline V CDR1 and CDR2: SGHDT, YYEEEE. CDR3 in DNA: TGTGCCAGCAGCTTTCCAGACCAGGGGTATGGCTACACCTTC. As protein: CASSFPDQGYGYTF.

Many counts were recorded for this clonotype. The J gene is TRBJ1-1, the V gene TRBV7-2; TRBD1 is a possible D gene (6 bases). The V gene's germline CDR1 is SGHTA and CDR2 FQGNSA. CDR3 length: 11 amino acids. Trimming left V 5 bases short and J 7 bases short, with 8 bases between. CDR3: CASSPTGEAFF. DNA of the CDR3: TGTGCCAGCAGCCCGACAGGTGAAGCTTTCTTT.

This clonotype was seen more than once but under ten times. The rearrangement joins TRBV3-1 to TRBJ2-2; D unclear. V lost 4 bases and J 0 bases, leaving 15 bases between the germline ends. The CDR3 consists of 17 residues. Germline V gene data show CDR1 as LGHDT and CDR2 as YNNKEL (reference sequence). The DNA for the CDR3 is TGTGCCAGCAGCCCCCCCTTTCATTTCGCGAACACCGGGGAGCTGTTTTTT. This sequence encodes CASSPPFHFANTGELFF.

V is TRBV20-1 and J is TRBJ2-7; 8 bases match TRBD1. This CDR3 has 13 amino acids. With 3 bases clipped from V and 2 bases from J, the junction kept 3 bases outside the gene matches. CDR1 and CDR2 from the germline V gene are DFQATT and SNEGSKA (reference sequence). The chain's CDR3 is CSARTGVPYEQYV. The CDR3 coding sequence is TGCAGTGCTAGGACAGGGGTACCCTACGAGCAGTACGTC.

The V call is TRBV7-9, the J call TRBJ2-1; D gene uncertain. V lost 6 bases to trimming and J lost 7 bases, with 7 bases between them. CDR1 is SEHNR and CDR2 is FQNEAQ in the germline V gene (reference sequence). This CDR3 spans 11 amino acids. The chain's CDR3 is CASRLKNEQFF. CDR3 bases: TGTGCCAGCAGGCTAAAGAATGAGCAGTTCTTC.

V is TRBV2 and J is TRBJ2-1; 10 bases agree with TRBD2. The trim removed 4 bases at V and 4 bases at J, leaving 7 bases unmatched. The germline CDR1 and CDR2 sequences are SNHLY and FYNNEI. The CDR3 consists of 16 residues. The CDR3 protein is CASSAPSGGRYNEQFF. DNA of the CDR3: TGTGCCAGCAGTGCTCCTAGCGGGGGTCGTTACAATGAGCAGTTCTTC.

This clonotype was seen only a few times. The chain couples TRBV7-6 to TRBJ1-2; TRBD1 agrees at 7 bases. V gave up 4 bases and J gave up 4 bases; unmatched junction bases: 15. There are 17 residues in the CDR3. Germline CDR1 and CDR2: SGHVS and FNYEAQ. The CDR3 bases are TGTGCCAGCAGCTCGGAACTGGGACAGTGGGGGCTCTATGGCTACACCTTC. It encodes CASSSELGQWGLYGYTF.

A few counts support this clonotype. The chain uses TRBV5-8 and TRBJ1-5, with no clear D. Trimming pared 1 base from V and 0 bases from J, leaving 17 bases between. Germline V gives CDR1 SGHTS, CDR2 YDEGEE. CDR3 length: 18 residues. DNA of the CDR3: TGTGCCAGCAGCTTGACATACAGCTTATACGTTAGCAATCAGCCCCAGCATTTT. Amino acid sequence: CASSLTYSLYVSNQPQHF.

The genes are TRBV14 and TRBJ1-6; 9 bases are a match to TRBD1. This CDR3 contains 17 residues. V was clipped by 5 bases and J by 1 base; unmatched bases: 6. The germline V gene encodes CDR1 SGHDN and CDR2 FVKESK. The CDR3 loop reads CASSSGTGMSYNSPLHF. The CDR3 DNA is TGTGCCAGCAGCTCCGGGACAGGGATGTCCTATAATTCACCCCTCCACTTT.

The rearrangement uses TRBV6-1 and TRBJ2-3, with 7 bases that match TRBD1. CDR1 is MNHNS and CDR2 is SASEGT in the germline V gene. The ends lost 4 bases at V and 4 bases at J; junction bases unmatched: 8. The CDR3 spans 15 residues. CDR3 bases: TGTGCCAGCAGTGGGAGGACAGGCGAGGCAGATACGCAGTATTTT. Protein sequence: CASSGRTGEADTQYF.

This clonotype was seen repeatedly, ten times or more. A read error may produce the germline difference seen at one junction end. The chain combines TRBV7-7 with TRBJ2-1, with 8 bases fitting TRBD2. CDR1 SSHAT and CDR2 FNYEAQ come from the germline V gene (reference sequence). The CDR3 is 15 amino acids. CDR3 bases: TGTGCTAGCAGCCCCGGGGGGGCCTCCTACAATGAGCAGTTCTTC. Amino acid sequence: CASSPGGASYNEQFF. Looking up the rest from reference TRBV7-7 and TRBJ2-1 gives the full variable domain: GAGVSQSPRYKVTKRGQDVTLRCDPISSHATLYWYQQALGQGPEFLTYFNYEAQPDKSGLPSDRFSAERPEGSISTLTIQRTEQRDSAMYRCASSPGGASYNEQFFGPGTRLTVL.

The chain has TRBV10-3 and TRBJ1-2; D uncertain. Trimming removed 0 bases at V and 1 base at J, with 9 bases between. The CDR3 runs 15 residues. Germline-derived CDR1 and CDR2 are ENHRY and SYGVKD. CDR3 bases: TGTGCCATCAGTGAGTCGGCAGACTTTAACTATGGCTACACCTTC. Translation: CAISESADFNYGYTF.